Listed below are T cell receptor beta chains from one sample, sequenced in a study of T cell repertoires in cytomegalovirus infection. From the reads, TCRdb called clonotypes with MiXCR, one entry per CDR3 protein. The repertoire consists of around 900,000 distinct CDR3 sequences, with roughly a third occurring once and the leading ten covering 13%. Their recognized antigens are unknown. Sequenced here: cultured CD8+ T cells from PBMCs, sampled from culture after CMV antigen stimulation. The source is a human donor in good health (CMV status not recorded). Some clones in this sample may be carry-over from other donors' samples. Each CDR3 is given with its conserved first and last residue. A D gene is named only where the DNA matches it firmly. A row's size may be missing; if present it is once, few, many or a size class.

clone_size d_call j_call v_call cdr3_aa cdr3_nt
few NA TRBJ2-3 TRBV11-2 CASCQEGLAADTQYF TGTGCCAGCTGCCAGGAGGGGCTAGCCGCAGATACGCAGTATTTT
many NA TRBJ1-1 TRBV6-1 CASSEFSSGTEAFF TGTGCCAGCAGTGAATTTAGTTCAGGCACTGAAGCTTTCTTT
NA NA TRBJ1-2 TRBV27 CASSFHKQGVGGYTF TGTGCCAGCAGTTTCCACAAACAGGGTGTGGGAGGCTACACCTTC
NA TRBD2 TRBJ2-3 TRBV20-1 CSAPSQRGGTDTQYF TGCAGTGCTCCCAGCCAGCGGGGGGGCACAGATACGCAGTATTTT
NA TRBD1 TRBJ2-6 TRBV6-2/TRBV6-3 CASKGGQGSSGANVLTF TGTGCCAGCAAAGGCGGACAGGGGAGCTCTGGGGCCAACGTCCTGACTTTC
NA NA TRBJ2-5 TRBV6-6 CASSSRGPQETQYF TGTGCCAGCAGTTCCCGGGGGCCCCAAGAGACCCAGTACTTC
few TRBD1 TRBJ2-5 TRBV6-5 CASSKTGVERETQYF TGTGCCAGCAGTAAGACAGGGGTTGAGCGGGAGACCCAGTACTTC
few NA TRBJ1-4 TRBV27 CASSLGTAEKLFF TGTGCCAGCAGTTTGGGGACGGCGGAAAAACTGTTTTTT
NA NA TRBJ1-1 TRBV19 CASRWGRHTTDTEAFF TGTGCCAGTAGGTGGGGCAGACACACTACGGACACTGAAGCTTTCTTT
many NA TRBJ1-4 TRBV7-2 CASSLELSNEKLFF TGTGCCAGCAGCTTAGAGCTCTCTAATGAAAAACTGTTTTTT
once NA TRBJ1-1 TRBV27 CASSLTASEEAFF TGTGCCAGCAGTTTGACGGCATCTGAGGAGGCTTTCTTT
few TRBD1 TRBJ2-3 TRBV7-9 CASSLAGEQGAVDTQYF TGTGCCAGCAGCTTAGCTGGAGAACAGGGGGCAGTAGATACGCAGTATTTT
many NA TRBJ1-5 TRBV19 CASSIVGNRQLNQPQHF TGTGCCAGTAGTATAGTTGGCAATCGGCAGCTCAATCAGCCCCAGCATTTT
few NA TRBJ2-7 TRBV11-2 CASSLEVPKLGGDEQYF TGTGCCAGCAGCTTAGAAGTCCCCAAATTGGGGGGAGACGAGCAGTACTTC
NA NA TRBJ2-3 TRBV7-2 CASSFEQSGTDTQYF TGTGCCAGCAGCTTCGAGCAGTCGGGGACAGATACGCAGTATTTT
NA NA TRBJ1-2 TRBV7-6 CASSPLSGRYVYGYTF TGTGCTAGCAGCCCCCTCTCGGGGAGGTATGTCTATGGCTACACCTTC
few NA TRBJ2-5 TRBV7-3 CASSLDGGEETQYF TGTGCCAGCAGCTTAGATGGGGGCGAGGAGACCCAGTACTTC
few TRBD1 TRBJ1-2 TRBV29-1 CSVDTGTALHGYTF TGCAGCGTGGATACCGGGACAGCTTTACATGGCTACACCTTC